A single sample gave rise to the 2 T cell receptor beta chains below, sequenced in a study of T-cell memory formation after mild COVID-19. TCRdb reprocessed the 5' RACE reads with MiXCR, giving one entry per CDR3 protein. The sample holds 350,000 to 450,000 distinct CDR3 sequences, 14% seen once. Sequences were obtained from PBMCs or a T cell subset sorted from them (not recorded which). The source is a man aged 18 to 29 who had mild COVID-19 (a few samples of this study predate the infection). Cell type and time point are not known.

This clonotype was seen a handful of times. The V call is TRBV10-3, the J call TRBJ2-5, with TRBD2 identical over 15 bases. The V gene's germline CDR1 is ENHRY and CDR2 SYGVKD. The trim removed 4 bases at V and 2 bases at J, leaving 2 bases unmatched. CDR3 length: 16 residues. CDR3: CAISGTSGGEQETQYF. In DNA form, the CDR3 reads TGTGCCATCAGTGGGACTAGCGGGGGGGAACAAGAGACCCAGTACTTC.

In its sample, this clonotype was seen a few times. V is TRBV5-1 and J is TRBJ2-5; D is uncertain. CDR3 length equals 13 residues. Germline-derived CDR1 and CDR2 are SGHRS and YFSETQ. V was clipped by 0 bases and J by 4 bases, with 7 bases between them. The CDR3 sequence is CASSLGSVETQYF. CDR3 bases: TGCGCCAGCAGCTTGGGCTCCGTAGAGACCCAGTACTTC.